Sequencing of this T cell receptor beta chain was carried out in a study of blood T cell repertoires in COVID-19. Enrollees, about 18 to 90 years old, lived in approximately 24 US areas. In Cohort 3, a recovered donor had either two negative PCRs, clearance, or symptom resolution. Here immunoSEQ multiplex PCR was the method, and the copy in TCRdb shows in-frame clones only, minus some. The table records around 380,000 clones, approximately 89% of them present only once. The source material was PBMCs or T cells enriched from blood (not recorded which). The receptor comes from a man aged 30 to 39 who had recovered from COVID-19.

Written as DNA, the CDR3 is TGTGCCAGCAGTCTCTCGGGGTCTTGGACCCAGTACTTC. Translating it yields CASSLSGSWTQYF. The gene calls are TRBV28 and TRBJ2-5; the D gene is possibly TRBD2 (5 bases). The CDR3 runs 13 residues. The germline V gene encodes CDR1 MDHEN and CDR2 SYDVKM. The germline V and J ends were trimmed by 5 bases and 7 bases, with 14 bases remaining between them.